This TCR beta chain was recovered during a study of T cells after yellow fever vaccination. TCRdb independently ran MiXCR on the 5' RACE reads; one entry per CDR3 protein. The sample contains about 370,000 distinct CDR3 sequences, around 10% of which appear only once. In its sample, this clonotype was seen a few times. The V gene lost 5 bases and the J gene lost 1 base, with 17 bases spanning the gap. Germline CDR1 DFQATT, CDR2 SNEGSKA (reference sequence). This CDR3 has 15 residues. This sequence was found in a man between 18 and 35 years old who received the YFV17D yellow fever vaccine. Sequences were derived from PBMCs, sampled on the day of the first yellow fever vaccination. The chain links TRBV20-1 to TRBJ1-1, with a possible D match to TRBD1 (5 bases). CDR3 sequence: CSAFPTDTRNTEAFF. The CDR3 DNA reads as TGCAGTGCTTTTCCGACAGATACCCGGAACACTGAAGCTTTCTTT.